This T cell receptor (beta chain) emerged from a study of blood T cell repertoires in COVID-19. Whole-study context: The study drew acute and convalescent COVID-19 samples from the United States, Italy and Spain. T cells, B-cell-depleted T cells, or PBMCs provided the cDNA or gDNA that served as material.

This clone was recorded only once. Source study methods: Amplification of reference gene primers provided the estimated nucleated cell counts. Method: immunoSEQ multiplex PCR; TCRdb's copy keeps in-frame clones and lacks some. The DNA was the basis for D and trimming; V, J and clone size are from that table. The table has roughly 110,000 clones, 86% seen once; the top ten hold roughly 4.5%. The CDR3 is 14 amino acids. V lost 2 bases to trimming and J lost 0 bases, with 5 bases between them. Germline CDR1 is GTSNPN and CDR2 is SVGIG (reference sequence). This TCR was sampled from a man in his forties or fifties with acute or convalescent COVID-19. Sequenced material: peripheral blood. The chain joins TRBV30 to TRBJ2-6; D gene uncertain. DNA for the CDR3: TGTGCCTGGAGTTCGTCCTCTGGGGCCAACGTCCTGACTTTC. Encoded protein: CAWSSSSGANVLTF.